Presented here are 25 T cell receptor beta chains from one specimen sequenced in a study of response to subunit inactivated influenza vaccine (dated 2018 in TCRdb). Library construction relied on RT-PCR. Instrument used: Illumina HiSeq 2500. TCRdb redid the processing of the public reads, applying fastp at Q25 and MiXCR, and retained in-frame beta chains. Each record represents a unique CDR3 protein, reported with the most common genes and DNA among its rows. Recorded for this sample are hundreds of thousands of distinct CDR3 sequences; about 11% of them occurred a single time. In total, the top ten clones hold approximately 10% of the sample. This sample also appeared in a second study, on T cells expressing NK-cell markers. The second study's paper adds: 5'RACE template switching, by which a universal primer site and unique molecular identifiers were added, was used to make TCR beta cDNA libraries.

Sample: PBMCs from blood, taken on the day of vaccination. The receptor source for this set is a man aged 45-65 years who received an inactivated influenza vaccine. Donor details come from another sample of the same person, matched by shared clones.

This clonotype turned up a few times. The chain recombines TRBV28 with TRBJ2-1; D may be TRBD2 (5 bases). The CDR3 is 17 amino acids. Per germline, CDR1 MDHEN and CDR2 SYDVKM. The V and J ends lost 4 bases and 2 bases respectively, with 18 bases between them. As DNA, the CDR3 is TGTGCCAGCAGTTCCTCCCCAAGGACTCATCCCTACAATGAGCAGTTCTTC. Its translation: CASSSSPRTHPYNEQFF.

This clonotype was found a few times. V and J are TRBV12-3 or TRBV12-4 and TRBJ1-3, with D uncertain. The CDR3 runs to 14 residues. The V end lost 8 bases, the J end lost 4 bases, and 15 bases lay between the germline ends. The chain's CDR3 is CASGLRTRGNTIYF. DNA of the CDR3: TGTGCCAGCGGCTTGAGGACGCGAGGAAACACCATATATTTT.

The CDR3: CAWTKGGNQPQHF. For the CDR3, the DNA is TGTGCCTGGACCAAAGGGGGGAATCAGCCCCAGCATTTT. The chain is built from TRBV30 and TRBJ1-5; possibly TRBD1 for D (6 bases). Germline CDR1 and CDR2: GTSNPN and SVGIG (reference sequence). V was shortened by 4 bases and J by 4 bases, with 11 bases between the two germline ends. This CDR3 has 13 residues. Looking up the rest from reference TRBV30 and TRBJ1-5 gives the full variable domain: SQTIHQWPATLVQPVGSPLSLECTVEGTSNPNLYWYRQAAGRGLQLLFYSVGIGQISSEVPQNLSASRPQDRQFILSSKKLLLSDSGFYLCAWTKGGNQPQHFGDGTRLSIL.

This clonotype has only a few counts. A much more abundant neighbour one base away suggests this may be a read error. The rearrangement links TRBV29-1 to TRBJ2-5; possibly TRBD1 or TRBD2 for D (5 bases each). V was cut by 7 bases and J by 4 bases, with 13 bases left in between. This CDR3 comprises 12 residues. The germline V gene encodes CDR1 SQVTM and CDR2 ANQGSEA. CDR3 sequence (DNA): TGCAGCGCGACTCTCGGGACAGAGACCCAGTACTTC. It encodes CSATLGTETQYF.

This chain joins TRBV3-1 and TRBJ1-4, with D perhaps TRBD1 (5 bases). CDR3 length equals 16 residues. V was clipped by 3 bases and J by 8 bases, with 19 bases between them. In germline, CDR1 is LGHDT, CDR2 YNNKEL (reference sequence). In DNA form, the CDR3 reads TGTGCCAGCAGCCAGGTCCCTTCTGGGGGTGGCGAAAAACTGTTTTTT. Translated: CASSQVPSGGGEKLFF.

This clonotype was counted a few times. CDR3 sequence: CATSNWDRGGTDTQYF. DNA for the CDR3: TGTGCCACCAGCAACTGGGACAGGGGCGGCACAGATACGCAGTATTTT. The V call is TRBV15, the J call TRBJ2-3, with TRBD1 identical over 10 bases. The length of the CDR3 is 16 residues. Germline lookup yields CDR1 LNHNV and CDR2 YYDKDF (reference sequence). Germline trimming cut 4 bases from V and 1 base from J; bases unmatched to any gene: 5.

In its sample, this clonotype was seen a few times. The chain has TRBV18 and TRBJ1-4, with D possibly TRBD1 on 6 matching bases. V dropped 3 bases and J dropped 12 bases, with 20 bases sitting between them. This CDR3 has 15 amino acids. The germline V gene encodes CDR1 KGHSH and CDR2 LQKENI. The CDR3 sequence: CASSPLPGHTHELFF. The CDR3 region has the DNA TGTGCCAGCTCACCCCTACCGGGACATACCCACGAACTGTTTTTT.

The gene calls are TRBV23-1 and TRBJ2-2; D possibly corresponds to TRBD1 (5 bases). TRBV23-1 is identified as an open reading frame with a role that is uncertain. Trimming removed 6 bases from V and 3 bases from J, with 14 bases in between. This CDR3 has 15 amino acids. CDR3 sequence reads: CASSSRGLDTGELFF. CDR3 nucleotides: TGCGCCAGCAGCTCAAGGGGCCTTGACACCGGGGAGCTGTTTTTT.

J is TRBJ2-7 and V is TRBV6-1; D call uncertain. The CDR3 loop spans 15 amino acids. Trimming shortened V by 6 bases and J by 3 bases, and 18 bases separated the two germline ends. Germline loops: CDR1 MNHNS, CDR2 SASEGT. The CDR3 loop is CASRGFSSLFYEQYF. CDR3 sequence (DNA): TGTGCCAGCAGAGGTTTCTCGTCCCTCTTCTACGAGCAGTACTTC.

Ten or more counts support this clonotype. The chain couples TRBV3-1 to TRBJ1-2; D possibly corresponds to TRBD1 (5 bases). Germline CDR1 reads LGHDT; CDR2 reads YNNKEL (reference sequence). This CDR3 contains 14 residues. Deletions cut 4 bases from V and 8 bases from J, with 17 bases between. CDR3 coding DNA: TGTGCCAGCAGCCTGCCCGGGACGGGTGAGGGCTACACCTTC. The encoded protein is CASSLPGTGEGYTF.

The table lists this clonotype with a few counts. J is TRBJ2-3 and V is TRBV12-3 or TRBV12-4; D is perhaps TRBD1 or TRBD2 (6 bases each). This CDR3 spans 17 amino acids. Between the trimmed V and J ends, which lost 5 bases and 5 bases, there was a span of 23 bases. The CDR3, as DNA: TGTGCCAGCAGTCCCTATGTTTTCGGGGGCTTGGGAGATACGCAGTATTTT. It yields the protein CASSPYVFGGLGDTQYF.

This clonotype was counted a few times. The chain uses TRBV12-3 or TRBV12-4 and TRBJ2-6, with unresolved D. V was clipped by 1 base and J by 0 bases, with 7 bases between them. CDR3 length: 16 residues. The CDR3 bases are TGTGCCAGCAGTTTAGGCCGAAGCTCTGGGGCCAACGTCCTGACTTTC. Translation: CASSLGRSSGANVLTF.

This sequence joins TRBV20-1 and TRBJ2-4, with 7 positions matching TRBD1. Germline assignment: CDR1 DFQATT and CDR2 SNEGSKA (reference sequence). V lost 2 bases to trimming and J lost 7 bases; unmatched junction nucleotides: 8. The CDR3 has 14 amino acids. The CDR3 spells CSARWEQGINIQYF. CDR3 DNA sequence: TGCAGTGCTAGATGGGAACAGGGGATTAACATTCAGTACTTC.

The CDR3 DNA follows: TGTGCCATCAGTGATGTAAGCTCCTACGAGCAGTACTTC. Its translation: CAISDVSSYEQYF. The chain combines TRBV10-3 with TRBJ2-7; D uncertain. The CDR3 covers 13 residues. CDR1 ENHRY and CDR2 SYGVKD come from the germline V gene. Trimming stripped 3 bases from V and 0 bases from J, with 6 bases between.

This chain connects TRBV10-3 to TRBJ1-1; D unclear. Germline values: CDR1 ENHRY, CDR2 SYGVKD. This CDR3 is built from 16 residues. Trimming pared 4 bases from V and 0 bases from J, leaving 15 bases between. CDR3 amino acids: CAISGGGGAVNTEAFF. CDR3 nucleotides: TGTGCCATCAGTGGGGGTGGTGGAGCGGTGAACACTGAAGCTTTCTTT.

This clonotype was picked up many times. This chain uses TRBV7-2 with TRBJ2-5, with D possibly being TRBD1 (6 bases). Germline V gene sequence: CDR1 SGHTA, CDR2 FQGNSA. This CDR3 spans 15 amino acids. The germline V and J ends were trimmed by 1 base and 4 bases, with 13 bases remaining between them. CDR3 sequence: CASSLGGQRGETQYF. CDR3 sequence (DNA): TGTGCCAGCAGCTTAGGGGGGCAAAGGGGAGAGACCCAGTACTTC. The whole variable domain, remainder taken from reference TRBV7-2 and TRBJ2-5, is GAGVSQSPSNKVTEKGKDVELRCDPISGHTALYWYRQSLGQGLEFLIYFQGNSAPDKSGLPSDRFSAERTGGSVSTLTIQRTQQEDSAVYLCASSLGGQRGETQYFGPGTRLLVL.

The chain uses TRBV10-3 and TRBJ2-2, with no clear D. V lost 7 bases and J lost 0, with 18 bases in between. This CDR3 spans 17 amino acids. From germline, CDR1 is ENHRY and CDR2 SYGVKD. CDR3 protein: CAITATQQLANTGELFF. CDR3 DNA sequence: TGTGCCATCACTGCGACCCAGCAGCTAGCGAACACCGGGGAGCTGTTTTTT.

This clonotype was seen repeatedly, ten times or more. The J gene is TRBJ2-3, the V gene TRBV28; 13 nucleotides match TRBD2. Germline V CDR1 and CDR2: MDHEN, SYDVKM. The trim removed 7 bases at V and 7 bases at J, leaving 2 bases unmatched. The CDR3 totals 13 residues. The CDR3 bases are TGTGCCAGCATACTAGCGGGAGGGCATACGCAGTATTTT. This sequence encodes CASILAGGHTQYF. Full variable domain (rest looked up from reference TRBV28 and TRBJ2-3): DVKVTQSSRYLVKRTGEKVFLECVQDMDHENMFWYRQDPGLGLRLIYFSYDVKMKEKGDIPEGYSVSREKKERFSLILESASTNQTSMYLCASILAGGHTQYFGPGTRLTVL.

The CDR3 region is CASQRERVDTQYF. CDR3 nucleotide sequence: TGTGCCAGTCAGCGGGAGCGGGTAGATACGCAGTATTTT. The rearrangement links TRBV6-2 or TRBV6-3 to TRBJ2-3; 8 bases map to TRBD2. The CDR3 has 13 amino acids. Trimming at V came to 9 bases and at J to 5 bases, leaving 7 bases not matched to a gene. Germline V gene data show CDR1 as MNHEY and CDR2 as SVGEGT.

In this sample, this clonotype turned up a few times. V gene TRBV5-1 combines with J gene TRBJ2-3, with 9 nucleotides matching TRBD1. The V gene's germline CDR1 is SGHRS and CDR2 YFSETQ. V shed 3 bases, J shed 0 bases, and the junction held 5 bases outside the gene matches. The CDR3 loop spans 16 amino acids. In nucleotides, the CDR3 is TGCGCCAGCAGCTCACACAGGGGGCCTAGCACAGATACGCAGTATTTT. This translates into CASSSHRGPSTDTQYF.

V usage is TRBV20-1 and J usage is TRBJ2-1; 9 bases map to TRBD2. This CDR3 contains 14 residues. Looked up from germline, CDR1 is DFQATT and CDR2 is SNEGSKA (reference sequence). V was clipped by 4 bases and J by 8 bases; unmatched bases: 9. CDR3 DNA sequence: TGCAGTGCTAAGAGGGGTAGCGGGGGCGATGAGCAGTTCTTC. Translating it yields CSAKRGSGGDEQFF.

The rearrangement uses TRBV7-6 and TRBJ2-7; 8 bases are a match to TRBD2. Per the germline V gene, CDR1 is SGHVS and CDR2 is FNYEAQ. Losses at the gene ends were 5 bases for V and 5 bases for J; bases not matched to a gene: 8. The length of the CDR3 is 14 residues. In DNA form, the CDR3 reads TGTGCCAGCAGCCGAGGGACTAGTCGGGACGAGCAGTACTTC. Its translation is CASSRGTSRDEQYF.

The V gene is TRBV6-1, the J gene TRBJ2-1; D unresolved. Germline V gene data show CDR1 as MNHNS and CDR2 as SASEGT. This CDR3 spans 15 amino acids. V lost 6 bases to trimming and J lost 5 bases, with 17 bases between them. The DNA of the CDR3 is TGTGCCAGCAGACCTGGGTCCGGCCTAGACAATGAGCAGTTCTTC. This gives the protein CASRPGSGLDNEQFF.

The table lists this clonotype with a few counts. The J gene is TRBJ2-7, the V gene TRBV4-2; 9 bases line up with TRBD2. CDR1 is LGHNA, CDR2 YNFKEQ, per germline. V was clipped by 2 bases and J by 5 bases; unmatched bases: 7. The length of the CDR3 is 15 residues. The CDR3 loop is CASSQITSGSHEQYF. In DNA, the CDR3 is TGTGCCAGCAGCCAAATAACTAGCGGGTCCCACGAGCAGTACTTC.

This clonotype has only a few counts. The chain couples TRBV5-6 to TRBJ2-5, with 7 bases that match TRBD2. CDR1 and CDR2 from the germline V gene are SGHDT and YYEEEE. The CDR3 spans 17 residues. V trimming: 4 bases; J trimming: 5 bases; junction bases outside the gene matches: 17. CDR3 region: CASSGLGIGDLWETQYF. The CDR3 coding sequence is TGTGCCAGCAGCGGACTAGGAATAGGGGACCTTTGGGAGACCCAGTACTTC.